A single sample gave rise to the 16 T cell receptor beta chains below, sequenced in a study of blood T cell repertoires in COVID-19. Sequenced by immunoSEQ multiplex PCR; TCRdb stores in-frame clones only, minus some. Counted here are roughly 200,000 clones, about 82% occurring once; the ten biggest clones make up 5.6%. Source material: PBMCs or T cells enriched from blood (not recorded which). The origin of the receptors is a man aged 35 to 55 with acute COVID-19.

This chain connects TRBV3-1 (or the pseudogene TRBV3-2) to TRBJ1-4, with D maybe TRBD1 (6 bases). Germline CDR1 and CDR2: LGHDT and YNNKEL (reference sequence). V dropped 6 bases and J dropped 2 bases, with 10 bases sitting between them. The CDR3 spans 14 residues. The CDR3 region is CASRLGGTNEKLFF. The CDR3 DNA sequence: TGTGCCAGCAGATTAGGGGGTACTAATGAAAAACTGTTTTTT.

V and J are TRBV7-6 and TRBJ2-1, with 7 bases lining up with TRBD2. Germline-derived CDR1 and CDR2 are SGHVS and FNYEAQ. The length of the CDR3 is 18 residues. The junction had 14 bases not matched to a gene; V was cut back by 5 bases and J by 1 base. CDR3 in amino acids: CASSISRTSISSYNEQFF. In DNA, the CDR3 is TGTGCCAGCAGCATCAGCCGGACTAGTATCTCTTCCTACAATGAGCAGTTCTTC.

The chain recombines TRBV19 with TRBJ1-2; D is unclear. Germline CDR1 reads LNHDA; CDR2 reads SQIVND (reference sequence). CDR3 length equals 10 residues. The V gene lost 7 bases and the J gene lost 6 bases, with 6 bases spanning the gap. The CDR3 reads CASIGDGYTF. The CDR3 DNA sequence: TGTGCCAGTATAGGAGATGGCTACACCTTC.

The chain uses TRBV2 and TRBJ2-7; D is perhaps TRBD2 (5 bases). Germline lookup yields CDR1 SNHLY and CDR2 FYNNEI. The CDR3 consists of 12 residues. V lost 4 bases to trimming and J lost 1 base, with 5 bases between them. Written as DNA, the CDR3 is TGTGCCAGCAGTGGGACTTCCTACGAGCAGTACTTC. Amino acid sequence: CASSGTSYEQYF.

This chain links TRBV7-6 with TRBJ2-5; D is perhaps TRBD2 (6 bases). The CDR3 extends over 14 amino acids. Trimming pared 4 bases from V and 2 bases from J, leaving 11 bases between. Germline CDR1 and CDR2: SGHVS and FNYEAQ. The CDR3 nucleotides read TGTGCCAGCAGCTCCTGGGGGGTTCAAGAGACCCAGTACTTC. This sequence encodes CASSSWGVQETQYF.

The chain combines TRBV19 with TRBJ2-1, with 11 positions matching TRBD1. The germline V gene encodes CDR1 LNHDA and CDR2 SQIVND (reference sequence). The CDR3 totals 16 residues. The trim removed 3 bases at V and 8 bases at J, leaving 9 bases unmatched. CDR3 DNA sequence: TGTGCCAGTAGTATGTGGAGGACAGGGGGCGCCGATGAGCAGTTCTTC. It yields the protein CASSMWRTGGADEQFF.

V usage is TRBV5-1 and J usage is TRBJ1-1, with D unresolved. Trimming cost V 9 bases and J 1 base, with 22 bases left between them. The CDR3 runs to 16 residues. Germline V gene lookup returns CDR1 SGHRS and CDR2 YFSETQ. The CDR3 here is CATKAWRPGRNTEAFF. The CDR3 nucleotides read TGCGCCACGAAAGCGTGGCGGCCGGGGAGGAACACTGAAGCTTTCTTT.

This sequence joins TRBV28 and TRBJ2-7, with 9 bases matching TRBD2. CDR1 and CDR2 from the germline V gene are MDHEN and SYDVKM. The V and J ends lost 2 bases and 3 bases, in that order; junction bases with no gene match: 8. The CDR3 is 16 residues long. The CDR3 DNA sequence: TGTGCCAGCAGTTTAGCAATTGGACTAGCGATCTACGAGCAGTACTTC. This codes for CASSLAIGLAIYEQYF.

The chain recombines TRBV7-9 with TRBJ1-2, with a weak D call TRBD1 (5 bases). The CDR3 spans 13 residues. V was cut by 5 bases and J by 6 bases, with 13 bases left in between. Germline assignment: CDR1 SEHNR and CDR2 FQNEAQ (reference sequence). CDR3 in amino acids: CASSRLGGDGYTF. CDR3 DNA: TGTGCCAGCAGCCGACTCGGGGGGGATGGCTACACCTTC.

CDR3 residues: CASSATAAHNEQFF. CDR3 DNA: TGTGCCAGCAGCGCCACAGCAGCCCACAATGAGCAGTTCTTC. J is TRBJ2-1 and V is TRBV7-9; D is undetermined. V lost 5 bases, J lost 5 bases, and 13 bases lay in between. CDR3 length: 14 amino acids. Germline CDR1 and CDR2: SEHNR and FQNEAQ (reference sequence).

The table lists this clone with a few counts. The chain combines TRBV9 with TRBJ2-5; 7 bases are shared with TRBD2. The CDR3 covers 14 residues. The germline gives CDR1 SGDLS, CDR2 YYNGEE. V was pared by 0 bases and J by 2 bases, with 1 base of the junction left unmatched. The CDR3, as DNA: TGTGCCAGCAGCGTAGAAGCGGGGCAAGAGACCCAGTACTTC. Translated: CASSVEAGQETQYF.

The chain joins TRBV9 to TRBJ1-6; TRBD1 might be the D (5 bases). Per the germline V gene, CDR1 is SGDLS and CDR2 is YYNGEE. V shed 0 bases and J shed 5 bases, with 9 bases lying between them. The CDR3 consists of 15 residues. The DNA of the CDR3 is TGTGCCAGCAGCGTAGATTCACAGGATAATTCACCCCTCCACTTT. Translating it yields CASSVDSQDNSPLHF.

V usage is TRBV19 and J usage is TRBJ2-5; D ambiguous. The V gene's germline CDR1 is LNHDA and CDR2 SQIVND (reference sequence). V was cut by 8 bases and J by 7 bases, with 20 bases left in between. This CDR3 comprises 14 residues. CDR3 amino acids: CASENSGAVGTQYF. DNA for the CDR3: TGTGCCAGTGAAAACTCCGGTGCGGTAGGGACCCAGTACTTC. Supplemented by reference TRBV19 and TRBJ2-5, the full variable domain reads DGGITQSPKYLFRKEGQNVTLSCEQNLNHDAMYWYRQDPGQGLRLIYYSQIVNDFQKGDIAEGYSVSREKKESFPLTVTSAQKNPTAFYLCASENSGAVGTQYFGPGTRLLVL.

This clone was counted a few times. The gene calls are TRBV3-1 (or the pseudogene TRBV3-2) and TRBJ2-6, with TRBD2 identical over 7 bases. CDR3 size: 17 residues. After removal of 0 bases from V and 0 bases from J, the junction contained 2 bases not matched to a gene. Germline loops: CDR1 LGHDT, CDR2 YNNKEL (reference sequence). The CDR3 DNA is TGTGCCAGCAGCCAAGATGGGACTAACTCTGGGGCCAACGTCCTGACTTTC. Its protein product is CASSQDGTNSGANVLTF.

The V and J genes are TRBV7-6 and TRBJ2-2; D is ambiguous. From germline, CDR1 is SGHVS and CDR2 FNYEAQ. The V gene lost 5 bases and the J gene lost 6 bases, with 13 bases spanning the gap. The length of the CDR3 is 14 residues. In DNA, the CDR3 is TGTGCCAGCAGCCCCCGGGTGTTGGCCGGGGAGCTGTTTTTT. It codes for CASSPRVLAGELFF. Full variable domain (rest looked up from reference TRBV7-6 and TRBJ2-2): GAGVSQSPRYKVTKRGQDVALRCDPISGHVSLYWYRQALGQGPEFLTYFNYEAQQDKSGLPNDRFSAERPEGSISTLTIQRTEQRDSAMYRCASSPRVLAGELFFGEGSRLTVL.

The rearrangement joins TRBV29-1 to TRBJ2-2, with D perhaps matching TRBD2 (6 bases). This CDR3 spans 15 amino acids. Between the trimmed V and J ends, which lost 6 bases and 0 bases, there was a span of 14 bases. Per germline, CDR1 SQVTM and CDR2 ANQGSEA. CDR3 sequence: CSVRAGTANTGELFF. The CDR3 nucleotides are TGCAGCGTAAGGGCGGGGACCGCGAACACCGGGGAGCTGTTTTTT.